Listed below are T cell receptor beta chains from one sample, sequenced in a study of response to subunit inactivated influenza vaccine. TCRdb fed the RT-PCR reads into MiXCR, producing one record per CDR3 protein. The sample comprises 650,000 or so distinct CDR3 sequences, less than 15% of which are singletons, and around 7.6% rests with the top ten. Sequenced here: PBMCs from blood, sampled 14 to 15 days before vaccination. The source of these receptors is a man in his fifties who received an inactivated influenza vaccine. Each CDR3 is given with its conserved first and last residue. D genes are given only for firm matches. For some rows the clone size is stated as once, few or many, or as a class when expanded; others skip it.

j_call	clone_size	v_call	d_call	cdr3_aa	cdr3_nt
TRBJ2-7	-	TRBV6-5	-	CASGPRDTKQYF	TGTGCCAGCGGACCCCGGGACACGAAGCAGTACTTC
TRBJ2-1	-	TRBV6-1	TRBD2	CASKPPEGGGAYNEQFF	TGTGCCAGCAAACCCCCCGAGGGTGGGGGGGCCTACAATGAGCAGTTCTTC
TRBJ2-1	-	TRBV4-2	-	CASSQDRASAYNEQFF	TGTGCCAGCAGCCAAGATAGGGCTAGCGCTTACAATGAGCAGTTCTTC
TRBJ2-1	few	TRBV7-2	TRBD2	CASSSPGLGFNEQFF	TGTGCTAGCAGCTCTCCGGGACTAGGGTTCAATGAGCAGTTCTTC
TRBJ2-7	few	TRBV2	-	CASSSESSYEQYF	TGTGCCAGCTCATCGGAAAGCTCCTACGAGCAGTACTTC
TRBJ2-1	many	TRBV12-3/TRBV12-4	-	CASIIGSRNDNEQFF	TGTGCCAGCATCATCGGGAGTAGGAACGACAATGAGCAGTTCTTC
TRBJ2-5	-	TRBV28	-	CASSLSESGPTVQETQYF	TGTGCCAGCAGTTTATCGGAATCCGGCCCCACTGTACAAGAGACCCAGTACTTC
TRBJ2-5	-	TRBV12-3/TRBV12-4	-	CASRDLETQYF	TGTGCCAGCAGAGACTTGGAGACCCAGTACTTC
TRBJ2-5	-	TRBV5-1	TRBD2	CASQGLAGGSNEETQYF	TGCGCCAGTCAGGGACTAGCGGGAGGATCGAACGAAGAGACCCAGTACTTC
TRBJ2-3	many	TRBV28	-	CASSPLSDTQYF	TGTGCCAGCAGCCCACTATCAGATACGCAGTATTTT
TRBJ2-3	few	TRBV10-3	TRBD2	CAISHSGSSPDTQYF	TGTGCCATCAGTCATAGCGGGAGTTCCCCAGATACGCAGTATTTT
TRBJ2-3	few	TRBV5-1	-	CASSIRLDPDTQYF	TGCGCCAGCAGCATACGACTAGATCCAGATACGCAGTATTTT
TRBJ2-3	-	TRBV7-2	TRBD2	CASSPRSSGGSDTQYF	TGTGCCAGCAGCCCCCGCTCAAGCGGGGGGTCAGATACGCAGTATTTT
TRBJ2-4	few	TRBV25-1	TRBD1	CASRPQGDIENIQYF	TGTGCCAGCAGACCCCAGGGGGACATAGAAAACATTCAGTACTTC
TRBJ1-5	-	TRBV20-1	-	CSARGQIYSNQPQHF	TGCAGTGCTAGGGGGCAGATTTATAGCAATCAGCCCCAGCATTTT
TRBJ2-1	many	TRBV5-5	-	CASSLGARLSYNEQFF	TGTGCCAGCAGCTTGGGGGCACGTCTGTCCTACAATGAGCAGTTCTTC
TRBJ2-7	few	TRBV27	-	CASSSQINYEQYF	TGTGCCAGCAGTTCACAGATCAACTACGAGCAGTACTTC
TRBJ1-2	few	TRBV7-9	-	CASSPFLVQGYTF	TGTGCCAGCAGCCCCTTCCTGGTACAGGGCTACACCTTC
TRBJ2-1	-	TRBV20-1	-	CSAPSRDTHYNEQFF	TGCAGTGCACCATCCCGGGACACCCACTACAATGAGCAGTTCTTC
TRBJ2-4	few	TRBV9	TRBD1	CASSVSRQGDIQYF	TGTGCCAGCAGCGTATCCAGACAGGGCGACATTCAGTACTTC
TRBJ2-2	-	TRBV19	-	CASSTQDGELFF	TGTGCCAGTAGTACCCAGGACGGGGAGCTGTTTTTT
TRBJ1-5	many	TRBV6-2/TRBV6-3	-	CASSLTLHQPQHF	TGTGCCAGCAGCTTGACCCTCCATCAGCCCCAGCATTTT
TRBJ2-1	-	TRBV19	TRBD1	CASKIRGTDPYNEQFF	TGTGCCAGTAAAATCCGTGGGACAGACCCATACAATGAGCAGTTCTTC
TRBJ2-3	-	TRBV29-1	-	CSVGKVATEDTQYF	TGCAGCGTTGGAAAGGTAGCAACTGAGGATACGCAGTATTTT
TRBJ2-7	many	TRBV25-1	TRBD1	CASSTGFSYEQYF	TGTGCCAGCTCGACAGGGTTCTCCTACGAGCAGTACTTC
TRBJ2-1	-	TRBV2	TRBD2	CASSDLAGIYNEQFF	TGTGCCAGCAGTGATCTAGCGGGAATCTACAATGAGCAGTTCTTC
TRBJ2-3	many	TRBV5-1	TRBD1	CASSLRTGPDTQYF	TGCGCCAGCAGCCTTCGGACAGGGCCAGATACGCAGTATTTT
TRBJ2-6	-	TRBV7-8	TRBD1	CASSSGQGYAGANVLTF	TGTGCCAGCAGCTCGGGACAGGGGTACGCTGGGGCCAACGTCCTGACTTTC
TRBJ2-3	-	TRBV4-2	-	CASSQEGRRGQVTDTQYF	TGTGCCAGCAGCCAAGAAGGGCGGCGGGGACAAGTCACAGATACGCAGTATTTT
TRBJ2-1	few	TRBV9	-	CASSVVASWSNEQFF	TGTGCCAGCAGCGTAGTAGCGTCATGGAGCAATGAGCAGTTCTTC
TRBJ2-7	few	TRBV20-1	TRBD1	CSAGQGNSYEQYF	TGCAGTGCTGGACAGGGGAACTCCTACGAGCAGTACTTC
TRBJ2-3	many	TRBV12-3/TRBV12-4	-	CASRGLGDTQYF	TGTGCCAGCAGAGGGTTGGGGGATACGCAGTATTTT
TRBJ2-7	few	TRBV5-1	-	CASSDRTSKIHEQYF	TGCGCCAGCAGCGACCGAACTAGTAAGATACACGAGCAGTACTTC
TRBJ2-1	few	TRBV7-9	TRBD2	CASSLLSGRASNEQFF	TGTGCCAGCAGCTTATTAAGCGGGAGGGCCTCCAATGAGCAGTTCTTC
TRBJ2-2	-	TRBV6-5	-	CASSYGVWGGATGELFF	TGTGCCAGCAGTTATGGGGTTTGGGGGGGGGCCACCGGGGAGCTGTTTTTT
TRBJ1-5	-	TRBV12-3/TRBV12-4	-	CASAPRAGGSQPQHF	TGTGCCAGCGCTCCGAGGGCGGGGGGCAGTCAGCCCCAGCATTTT
TRBJ1-2	-	TRBV9	-	CASSVDRGPYGYTF	TGTGCCAGCAGCGTCGATAGGGGTCCTTATGGCTACACCTTC
TRBJ1-1	-	TRBV28	-	CASSLLSMNTEAFF	TGTGCCAGCAGTTTATTGAGTATGAACACTGAAGCTTTCTTT
TRBJ2-1	few	TRBV7-9	TRBD2	CASSVPGTRNEQFF	TGTGCCAGCAGCGTACCCGGGACTAGAAATGAGCAGTTCTTC
TRBJ2-3	few	TRBV13	TRBD2	CASSYSPTSGRASRDTQYF	TGTGCCAGCAGCTATTCCCCGACTAGCGGGAGGGCCTCGAGAGATACGCAGTATTTT
TRBJ2-1	-	TRBV18	-	CASSPGQTNEQFF	TGTGCCAGCTCACCGGGACAAACCAATGAGCAGTTCTTC
TRBJ2-3	-	TRBV10-2	-	CASSDGIVPQYF	TGCGCCAGCAGTGACGGAATCGTTCCGCAGTATTTT
TRBJ1-5	many	TRBV20-1	TRBD1	CSARGTGIQPQHF	TGCAGTGCTAGAGGGACAGGAATACAGCCCCAGCATTTT
TRBJ1-5	few	TRBV7-6	-	CASSLAGFQPQHF	TGTGCCAGCAGCTTAGCCGGGTTTCAGCCCCAGCATTTT
TRBJ2-7	few	TRBV5-1	-	CASSFGSWGDHEQYF	TGCGCCAGCAGCTTCGGGTCCTGGGGCGACCACGAGCAGTACTTC
TRBJ2-7	many	TRBV6-5	-	CASSYGGRDRPYEQYF	TGTGCCAGCAGTTACGGTGGGAGGGACAGGCCCTACGAGCAGTACTTC
TRBJ2-2	many	TRBV20-1	TRBD2	CSASGGASAGELFF	TGCAGTGCTAGCGGGGGGGCTAGCGCCGGGGAGCTGTTTTTT
TRBJ1-1	few	TRBV6-5	-	CASSYLKANTEAFF	TGTGCCAGCAGTTACCTTAAGGCGAACACTGAAGCTTTCTTT
TRBJ2-1	many	TRBV5-1	-	CASSLGDTYNEQFF	TGCGCCAGCAGCTTGGGTGACACTTACAATGAGCAGTTCTTC
TRBJ2-7	few	TRBV20-1	-	CSAYLSTGRYEQYF	TGCAGTGCTTACCTCTCGACAGGCCGCTACGAGCAGTACTTC
TRBJ2-4	-	TRBV5-5	-	CASSTYDGNIQYF	TGTGCCAGCAGCACCTACGACGGAAACATTCAGTACTTC
TRBJ1-1	-	TRBV28	TRBD1	CASSTTGVNTEAFF	TGTGCCAGCAGCACGACAGGGGTGAACACTGAAGCTTTCTTT